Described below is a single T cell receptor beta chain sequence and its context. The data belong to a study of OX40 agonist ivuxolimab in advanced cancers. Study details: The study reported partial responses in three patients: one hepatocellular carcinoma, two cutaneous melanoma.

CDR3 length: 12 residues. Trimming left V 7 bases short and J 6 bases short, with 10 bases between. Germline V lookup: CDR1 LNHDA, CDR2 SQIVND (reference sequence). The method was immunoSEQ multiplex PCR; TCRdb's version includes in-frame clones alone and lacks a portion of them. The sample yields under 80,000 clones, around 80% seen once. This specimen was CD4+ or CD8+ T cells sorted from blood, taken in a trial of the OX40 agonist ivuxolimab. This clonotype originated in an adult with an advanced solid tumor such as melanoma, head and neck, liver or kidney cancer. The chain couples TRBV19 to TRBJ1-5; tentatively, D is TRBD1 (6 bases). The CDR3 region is CASKGGSQPQHF. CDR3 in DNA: TGTGCCAGTAAAGGGGGATCTCAGCCCCAGCATTTT. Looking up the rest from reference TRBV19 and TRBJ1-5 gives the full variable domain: DGGITQSPKYLFRKEGQNVTLSCEQNLNHDAMYWYRQDPGQGLRLIYYSQIVNDFQKGDIAEGYSVSREKKESFPLTVTSAQKNPTAFYLCASKGGSQPQHFGDGTRLSIL.